The 10 T cell receptor beta chains below all came from one sample that was sequenced in a study of metastatic and nonmetastatic thyroid tumors. TCRdb reanalyzed the PCR reads via MiXCR. The sample carries approximately 15,000 clones, around 33% recorded once. Patients underwent thyroid surgery, and none had received any treatment before it. The sequenced sample was tumor tissue. Every receptor here comes from a male donor with papillary thyroid cancer or a benign thyroid nodule (not recorded which). Some clones in this sample may be carry-over from other donors' samples.

The chain employs TRBV24-1 and TRBJ2-7, with D hard to call. This CDR3 has 15 residues. V gave up 9 bases and J gave up 4 bases, with 21 bases separating them. Germline CDR1 reads KGHDR; CDR2 reads SFDVKD. This chain's CDR3 is CATSGPRGRDYEQYF. CDR3 coding DNA: TGTGCCACCTCCGGCCCGCGAGGACGAGATTACGAGCAGTACTTC.

Sample share makes this clone medium-sized. V usage is TRBV6-1 and J usage is TRBJ1-6; D remains unclear. Germline assignment: CDR1 MNHNS and CDR2 SASEGT. The CDR3 is 15 amino acids. V was clipped by 7 bases and J by 6 bases, with 16 bases between them. CDR3: CASTFILEGNSPLHF. The CDR3 DNA reads TGTGCCAGCACCTTCATCCTAGAAGGTAATTCACCCCTCCACTTT.

Ten or more counts support this clone. This chain links TRBV3-1 with TRBJ2-4; TRBD2 matches at 14 bases. The CDR3 is 18 residues long. The trim removed 5 bases at V and 2 bases at J, leaving 8 bases unmatched. CDR1 is LGHDT and CDR2 is YNNKEL in the germline V gene (reference sequence). The CDR3 DNA is TGTGCCAGCAGCGGACTAGCGGGAGGTTTGAATACCAAAAACATTCAGTACTTC. It yields the protein CASSGLAGGLNTKNIQYF.

This clone showed up just a few times. The rearrangement uses TRBV6-1 and TRBJ1-5; D is unclear. CDR1 and CDR2 (germline): MNHNS, SASEGT. The CDR3 runs to 14 residues. The CDR3 coding sequence is TGTGCGCATGGACCGGACCGCTACAATCAGCCCCAGCATTTT. Its translation is CAHGPDRYNQPQHF.

In its sample, this clone was seen a few times. The rearrangement joins TRBV20-1 to TRBJ1-2; 9 positions agree with TRBD1. V shed 5 bases, J shed 2 bases, and the junction held 18 bases outside the gene matches. Germline lookup yields CDR1 DFQATT and CDR2 SNEGSKA (reference sequence). There are 18 residues in the CDR3. The CDR3 region is CSAEPGQGPDIPNYGYTF. DNA for the CDR3: TGCAGTGCTGAGCCGGGACAGGGCCCCGATATTCCAAACTATGGCTACACCTTC.

The rearrangement joins TRBV5-1 to TRBJ1-2, with TRBD1 identical over 8 bases. From germline, CDR1 is SGHRS and CDR2 YFSETQ. Unmatched junction bases numbered 6, after V lost 0 bases and J lost 2 bases. The CDR3 sequence is 16 residues long. The CDR3 is CASSLGGTGLNYGYTF. The CDR3 region has the DNA TGCGCCAGCAGCTTGGGCGGGACAGGATTGAACTATGGCTACACCTTC.

By sample fraction, this clone is medium-sized (0.01 to 0.1%). The chain uses TRBV20-1 and TRBJ2-7; 11 bases map to TRBD1. The germline V gene has CDR1 DFQATT and CDR2 SNEGSKA (reference sequence). After removal of 2 bases from V and 2 bases from J, the junction contained 2 bases not matched to a gene. CDR3 length equals 14 residues. The CDR3 coding sequence is TGCAGTGCTAGACAGGGACAGGGGGCCTACGAGCAGTACTTC. Encoded protein: CSARQGQGAYEQYF.

The rearrangement joins TRBV5-5 to TRBJ2-1, with 9 bases identical to TRBD1. V lost 3 bases to trimming and J lost 8 bases; unmatched junction nucleotides: 3. Germline lookup yields CDR1 SGHKS and CDR2 YYEKEE (reference sequence). This CDR3 has 13 amino acids. CDR3 sequence reads: CASSSRTGDEQFF. The CDR3 nucleotides read TGTGCCAGCAGCTCAAGGACAGGGGATGAGCAGTTCTTC.

As regards this clone: The sample contains more than one DNA sequence encoding this CDR3. This sequence joins TRBV5-4 and TRBJ2-7; D uncertain. This CDR3 spans 15 amino acids. Germline V gives CDR1 SGHNT, CDR2 YYREEE (reference sequence). V lost 5 bases to trimming and J lost 10 bases, with 25 bases between them. The CDR3 protein is CASSYTGTVLLEQYF. DNA of the CDR3: TGTGCCAGCAGTTATACCGGTACGGTTTTGCTCGAACAGTACTTC.

This clone has at least ten counts. The gene calls are TRBV24-1 and TRBJ2-5; no firm D call. CDR3 size: 14 residues. Germline lookup yields CDR1 KGHDR and CDR2 SFDVKD. V dropped 4 bases and J dropped 1 base, with 9 bases sitting between them. CDR3 protein: CATSEGPLQETQYF. The CDR3 DNA is TGTGCCACCAGTGAAGGGCCTCTCCAAGAGACCCAGTACTTC.